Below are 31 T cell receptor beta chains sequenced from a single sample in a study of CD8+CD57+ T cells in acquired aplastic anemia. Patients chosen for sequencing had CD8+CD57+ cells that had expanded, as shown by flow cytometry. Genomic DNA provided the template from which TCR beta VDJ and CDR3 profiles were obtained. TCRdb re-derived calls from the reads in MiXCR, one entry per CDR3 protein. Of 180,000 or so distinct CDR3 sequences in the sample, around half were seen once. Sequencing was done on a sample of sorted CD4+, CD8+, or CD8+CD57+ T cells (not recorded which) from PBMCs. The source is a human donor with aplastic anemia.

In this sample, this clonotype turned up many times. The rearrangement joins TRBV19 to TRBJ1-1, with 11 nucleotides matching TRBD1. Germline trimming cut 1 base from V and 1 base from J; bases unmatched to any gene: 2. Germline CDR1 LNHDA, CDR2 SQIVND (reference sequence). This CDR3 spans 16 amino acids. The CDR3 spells CASSIVGQGANTEAFF. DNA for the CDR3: TGTGCCAGTAGTATAGTTGGACAGGGGGCGAACACTGAAGCTTTCTTT. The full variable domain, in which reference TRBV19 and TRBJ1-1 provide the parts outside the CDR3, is DGGITQSPKYLFRKEGQNVTLSCEQNLNHDAMYWYRQDPGQGLRLIYYSQIVNDFQKGDIAEGYSVSREKKESFPLTVTSAQKNPTAFYLCASSIVGQGANTEAFFGQGTRLTVV.

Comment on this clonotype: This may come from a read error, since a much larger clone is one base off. CDR3 loop: CASSPPGLQEAQYF. CDR3 in DNA: TGTGCCAGCAGCCCGCCGGGACTTCAAGAGGCCCAGTACTTC. The rearrangement joins TRBV7-6 to TRBJ2-5; D is perhaps TRBD2 (6 bases). The germline V gene has CDR1 SGHVS and CDR2 FNYEAQ. The CDR3 sequence is 14 residues long.

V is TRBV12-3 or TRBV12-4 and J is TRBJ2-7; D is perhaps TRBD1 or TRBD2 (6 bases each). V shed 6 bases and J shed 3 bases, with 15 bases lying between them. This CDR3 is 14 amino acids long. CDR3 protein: CASSPGDTHYEQYF. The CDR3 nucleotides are TGTGCCAGCAGCCCGGGGGACACCCACTACGAGCAGTACTTC.

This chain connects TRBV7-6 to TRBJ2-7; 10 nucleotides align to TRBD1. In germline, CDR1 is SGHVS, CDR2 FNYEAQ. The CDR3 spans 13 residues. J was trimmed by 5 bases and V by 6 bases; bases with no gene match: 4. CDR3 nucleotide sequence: TGTGCCAGCAGTTTGGGACAGGGGAACGAGCAGTACTTC. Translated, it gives CASSLGQGNEQYF.

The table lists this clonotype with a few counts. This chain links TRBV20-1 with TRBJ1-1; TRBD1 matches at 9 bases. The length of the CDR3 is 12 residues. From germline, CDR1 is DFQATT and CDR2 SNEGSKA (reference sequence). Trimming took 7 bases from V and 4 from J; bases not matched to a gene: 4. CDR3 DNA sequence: TGCAGTGTAGGACAGGGGCGCACTGAAGCTTTCTTT. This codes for CSVGQGRTEAFF.

CDR3 sequence (DNA): TGTGCCAGCAGTGTAAAACGACAGGGCCACGAGCAGTACTTC. Protein: CASSVKRQGHEQYF. V is TRBV2 and J is TRBJ2-7; 7 bases line up with TRBD1. The V and J ends lost 4 bases and 5 bases, in that order; junction bases with no gene match: 8. In germline, CDR1 is SNHLY, CDR2 FYNNEI. The CDR3 covers 14 residues. Full variable domain (outside the CDR3, taken from reference TRBV2 and TRBJ2-7): EPEVTQTPSHQVTQMGQEVILRCVPISNHLYFYWYRQILGQKVEFLVSFYNNEISEKSEIFDDQFSVERPDGSNFTLKIRSTKLEDSAMYFCASSVKRQGHEQYFGPGTRLTVT.

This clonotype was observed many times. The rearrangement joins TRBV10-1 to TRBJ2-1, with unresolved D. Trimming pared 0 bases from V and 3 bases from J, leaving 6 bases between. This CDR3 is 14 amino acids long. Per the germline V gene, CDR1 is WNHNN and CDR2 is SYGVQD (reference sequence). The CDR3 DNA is TGCGCCAGCAGTGAGTCCTGGGACTACAATGAGCAGTTCTTC. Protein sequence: CASSESWDYNEQFF.

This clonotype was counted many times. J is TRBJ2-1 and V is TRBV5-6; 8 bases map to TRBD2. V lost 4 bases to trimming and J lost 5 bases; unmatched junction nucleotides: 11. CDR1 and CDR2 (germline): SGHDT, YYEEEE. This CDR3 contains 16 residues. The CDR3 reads CASSPDFAGGHNEQFF. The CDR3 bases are TGTGCCAGCAGCCCCGACTTTGCGGGGGGCCACAATGAGCAGTTCTTC.

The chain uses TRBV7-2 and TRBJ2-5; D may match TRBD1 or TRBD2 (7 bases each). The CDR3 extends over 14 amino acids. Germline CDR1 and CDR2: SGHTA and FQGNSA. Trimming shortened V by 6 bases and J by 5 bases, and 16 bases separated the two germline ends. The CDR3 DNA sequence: TGTGCCAGCAGACCAGGGGGGGCCGGGGAGACCCAGTACTTC. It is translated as CASRPGGAGETQYF.

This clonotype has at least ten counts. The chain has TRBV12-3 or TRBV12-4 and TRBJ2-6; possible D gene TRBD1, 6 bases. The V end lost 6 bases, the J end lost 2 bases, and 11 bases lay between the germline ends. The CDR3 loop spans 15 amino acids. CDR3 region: CASRMDRTGANVLTF. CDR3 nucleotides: TGTGCCAGCAGGATGGACAGAACTGGGGCCAACGTCCTGACTTTC.

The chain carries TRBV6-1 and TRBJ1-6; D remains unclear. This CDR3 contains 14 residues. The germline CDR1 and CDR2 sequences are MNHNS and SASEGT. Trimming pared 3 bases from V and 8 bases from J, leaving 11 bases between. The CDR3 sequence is CASSDTGDYSPLHF. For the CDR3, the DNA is TGTGCCAGCAGTGATACCGGAGATTATTCACCCCTCCACTTT.

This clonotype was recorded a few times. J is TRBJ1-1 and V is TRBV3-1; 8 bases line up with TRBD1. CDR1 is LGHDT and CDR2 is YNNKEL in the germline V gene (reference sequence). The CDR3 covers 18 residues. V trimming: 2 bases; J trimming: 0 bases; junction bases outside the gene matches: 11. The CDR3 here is CASSQQGQGRGMNTEAFF. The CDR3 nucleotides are TGTGCCAGCAGCCAACAAGGACAGGGAAGGGGTATGAACACTGAAGCTTTCTTT. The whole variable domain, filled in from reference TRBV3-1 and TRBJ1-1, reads DTAVSQTPKYLVTQMGNDKSIKCEQNLGHDTMYWYKQDSKKFLKIMFSYNNKELIINETVPNRFSPKSPDKAHLNLHINSLELGDSAVYFCASSQQGQGRGMNTEAFFGQGTRLTVV.

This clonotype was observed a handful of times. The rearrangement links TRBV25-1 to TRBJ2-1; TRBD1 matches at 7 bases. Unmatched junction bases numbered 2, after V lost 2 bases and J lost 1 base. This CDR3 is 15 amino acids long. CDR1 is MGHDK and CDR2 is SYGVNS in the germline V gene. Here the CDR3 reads CASSERQGSYNEQFF. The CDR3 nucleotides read TGTGCCAGCAGTGAACGACAGGGATCCTACAATGAGCAGTTCTTC. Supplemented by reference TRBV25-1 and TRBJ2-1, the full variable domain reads EADIYQTPRYLVIGTGKKITLECSQTMGHDKMYWYQQDPGMELHLIHYSYGVNSTEKGDLSSESTVSRIRTEHFPLTLESARPSHTSQYLCASSERQGSYNEQFFGPGTRLTVL.

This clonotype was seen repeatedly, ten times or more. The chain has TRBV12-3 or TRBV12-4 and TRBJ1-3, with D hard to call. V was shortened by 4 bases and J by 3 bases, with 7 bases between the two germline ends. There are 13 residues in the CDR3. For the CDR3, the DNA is TGTGCCAGCAGTTCAGACGATGGAAACACCATATATTTT. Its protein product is CASSSDDGNTIYF.

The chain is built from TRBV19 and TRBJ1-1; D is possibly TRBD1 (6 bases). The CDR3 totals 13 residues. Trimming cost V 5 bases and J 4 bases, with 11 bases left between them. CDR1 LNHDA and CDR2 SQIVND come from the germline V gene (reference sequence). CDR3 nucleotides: TGTGCCAGTAGTCCCGAGGACAGCACTGAAGCTTTCTTT. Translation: CASSPEDSTEAFF. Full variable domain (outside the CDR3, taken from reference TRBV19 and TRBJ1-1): DGGITQSPKYLFRKEGQNVTLSCEQNLNHDAMYWYRQDPGQGLRLIYYSQIVNDFQKGDIAEGYSVSREKKESFPLTVTSAQKNPTAFYLCASSPEDSTEAFFGQGTRLTVV.

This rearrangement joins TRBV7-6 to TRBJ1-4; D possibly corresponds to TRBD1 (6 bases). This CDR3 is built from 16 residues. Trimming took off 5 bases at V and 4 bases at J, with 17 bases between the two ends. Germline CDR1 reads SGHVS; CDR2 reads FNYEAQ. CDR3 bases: TGTGCCAGCAGCCCGAGACAGGCAGACCTTAATGAAAAACTGTTTTTT. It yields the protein CASSPRQADLNEKLFF. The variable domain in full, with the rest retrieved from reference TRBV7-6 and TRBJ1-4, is GAGVSQSPRYKVTKRGQDVALRCDPISGHVSLYWYRQALGQGPEFLTYFNYEAQQDKSGLPNDRFSAERPEGSISTLTIQRTEQRDSAMYRCASSPRQADLNEKLFFGSGTQLSVL.

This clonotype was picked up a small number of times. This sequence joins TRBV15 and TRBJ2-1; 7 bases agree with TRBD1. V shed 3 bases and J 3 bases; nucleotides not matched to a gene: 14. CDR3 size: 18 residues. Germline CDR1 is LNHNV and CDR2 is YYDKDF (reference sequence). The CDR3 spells CATSRPGGNRQYYNEQFF. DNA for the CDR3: TGTGCCACCAGCAGGCCAGGGGGTAATCGACAGTACTACAATGAGCAGTTCTTC.

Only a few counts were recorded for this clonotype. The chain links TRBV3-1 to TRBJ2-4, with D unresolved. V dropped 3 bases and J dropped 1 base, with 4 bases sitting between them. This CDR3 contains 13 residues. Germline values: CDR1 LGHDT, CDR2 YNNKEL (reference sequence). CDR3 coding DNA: TGTGCCAGCAGCCAGGGGGCCAAAAACATTCAGTACTTC. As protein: CASSQGAKNIQYF.

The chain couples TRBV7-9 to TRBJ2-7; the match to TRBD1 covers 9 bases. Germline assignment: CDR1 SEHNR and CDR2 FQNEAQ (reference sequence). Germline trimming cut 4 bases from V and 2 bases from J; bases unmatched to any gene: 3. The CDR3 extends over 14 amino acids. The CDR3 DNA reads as TGTGCCAGCAGCTCGGACAGGGGAGCCTACGAGCAGTACTTC. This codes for CASSSDRGAYEQYF.

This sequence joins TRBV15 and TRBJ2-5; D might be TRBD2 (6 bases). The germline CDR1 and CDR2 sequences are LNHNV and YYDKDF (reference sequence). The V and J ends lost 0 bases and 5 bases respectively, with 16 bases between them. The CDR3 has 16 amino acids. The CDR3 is CATSRDWRDGRETQYF. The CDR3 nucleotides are TGTGCCACCAGCAGAGATTGGCGGGACGGTCGGGAGACCCAGTACTTC.

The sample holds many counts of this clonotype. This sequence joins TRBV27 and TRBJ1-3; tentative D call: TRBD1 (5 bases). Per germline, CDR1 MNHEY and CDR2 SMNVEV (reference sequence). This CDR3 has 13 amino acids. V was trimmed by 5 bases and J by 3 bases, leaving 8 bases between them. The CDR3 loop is CASSSQGGNTIYF. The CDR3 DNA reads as TGTGCCAGCAGTAGCCAGGGTGGAAACACCATATATTTT.

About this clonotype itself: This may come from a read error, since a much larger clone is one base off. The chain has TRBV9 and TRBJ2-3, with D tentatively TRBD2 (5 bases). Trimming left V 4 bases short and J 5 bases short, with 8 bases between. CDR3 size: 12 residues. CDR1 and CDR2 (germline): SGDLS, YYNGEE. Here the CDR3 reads CASSLGVDTQYF. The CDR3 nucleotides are TGTGCCAGCAGCTTGGGAGTAGATACGCAGTATTTT.

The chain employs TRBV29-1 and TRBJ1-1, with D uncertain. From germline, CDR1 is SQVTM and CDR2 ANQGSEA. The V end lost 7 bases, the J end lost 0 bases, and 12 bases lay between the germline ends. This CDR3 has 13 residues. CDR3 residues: CSAPGGMNTEAFF. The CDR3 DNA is TGCAGCGCACCGGGCGGGATGAACACTGAAGCTTTCTTT.

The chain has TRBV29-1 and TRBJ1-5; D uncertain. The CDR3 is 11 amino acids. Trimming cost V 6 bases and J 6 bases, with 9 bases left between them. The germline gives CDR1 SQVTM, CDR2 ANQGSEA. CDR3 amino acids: CSVEQLQPQHF. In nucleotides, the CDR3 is TGCAGCGTCGAACAGCTTCAGCCCCAGCATTTT.

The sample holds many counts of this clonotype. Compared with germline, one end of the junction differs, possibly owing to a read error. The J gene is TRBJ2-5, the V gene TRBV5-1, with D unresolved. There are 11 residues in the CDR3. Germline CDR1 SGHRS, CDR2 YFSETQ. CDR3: CASSPGETQYF. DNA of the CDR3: TGTGCCAGCAGCCCCGGGGAGACCCAGTACTTC.

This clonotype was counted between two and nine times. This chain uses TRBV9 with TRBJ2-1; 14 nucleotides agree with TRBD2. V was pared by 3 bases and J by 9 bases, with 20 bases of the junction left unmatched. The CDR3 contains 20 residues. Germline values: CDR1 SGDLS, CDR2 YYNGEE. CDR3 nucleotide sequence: TGTGCCAGCAGCGCGCGACTAGCGGGGGGGGCTTCCCCCTTCAATAGTGAGCAGTTCTTC. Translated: CASSARLAGGASPFNSEQFF.

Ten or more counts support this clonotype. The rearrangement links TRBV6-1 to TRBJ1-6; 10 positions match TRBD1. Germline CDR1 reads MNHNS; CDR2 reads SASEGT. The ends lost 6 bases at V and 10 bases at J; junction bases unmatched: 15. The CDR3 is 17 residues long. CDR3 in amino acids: CASSGRQGAKENSPLHF. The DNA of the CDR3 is TGTGCCAGCAGCGGCCGACAGGGGGCCAAGGAGAACTCACCCCTCCACTTT.

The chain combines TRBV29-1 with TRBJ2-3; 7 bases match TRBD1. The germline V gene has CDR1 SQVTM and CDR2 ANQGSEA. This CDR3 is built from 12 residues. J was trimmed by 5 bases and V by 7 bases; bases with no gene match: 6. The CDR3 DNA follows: TGCAGCGCTAACCACAGGGGAGATACGCAGTATTTT. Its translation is CSANHRGDTQYF.

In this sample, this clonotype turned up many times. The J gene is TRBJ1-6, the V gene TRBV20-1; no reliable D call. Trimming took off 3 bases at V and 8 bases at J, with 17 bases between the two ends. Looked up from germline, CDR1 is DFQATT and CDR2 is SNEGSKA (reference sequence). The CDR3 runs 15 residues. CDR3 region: CSARVSPSTDSPLHF. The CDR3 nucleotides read TGCAGTGCTAGGGTTTCACCTTCAACGGATTCACCCCTCCACTTT.

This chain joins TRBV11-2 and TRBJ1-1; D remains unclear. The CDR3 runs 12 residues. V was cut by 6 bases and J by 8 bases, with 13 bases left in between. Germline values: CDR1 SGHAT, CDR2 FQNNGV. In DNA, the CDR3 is TGTGCCAGCAGTCCGAATGGCGCAGAAGCTTTCTTT. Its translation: CASSPNGAEAFF.

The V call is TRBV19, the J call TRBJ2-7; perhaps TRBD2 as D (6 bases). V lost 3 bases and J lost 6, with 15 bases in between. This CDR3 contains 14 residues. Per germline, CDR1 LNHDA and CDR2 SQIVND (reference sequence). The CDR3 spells CASSIQEGFVEQYF. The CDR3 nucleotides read TGTGCCAGTAGTATCCAGGAGGGTTTCGTCGAGCAGTACTTC.